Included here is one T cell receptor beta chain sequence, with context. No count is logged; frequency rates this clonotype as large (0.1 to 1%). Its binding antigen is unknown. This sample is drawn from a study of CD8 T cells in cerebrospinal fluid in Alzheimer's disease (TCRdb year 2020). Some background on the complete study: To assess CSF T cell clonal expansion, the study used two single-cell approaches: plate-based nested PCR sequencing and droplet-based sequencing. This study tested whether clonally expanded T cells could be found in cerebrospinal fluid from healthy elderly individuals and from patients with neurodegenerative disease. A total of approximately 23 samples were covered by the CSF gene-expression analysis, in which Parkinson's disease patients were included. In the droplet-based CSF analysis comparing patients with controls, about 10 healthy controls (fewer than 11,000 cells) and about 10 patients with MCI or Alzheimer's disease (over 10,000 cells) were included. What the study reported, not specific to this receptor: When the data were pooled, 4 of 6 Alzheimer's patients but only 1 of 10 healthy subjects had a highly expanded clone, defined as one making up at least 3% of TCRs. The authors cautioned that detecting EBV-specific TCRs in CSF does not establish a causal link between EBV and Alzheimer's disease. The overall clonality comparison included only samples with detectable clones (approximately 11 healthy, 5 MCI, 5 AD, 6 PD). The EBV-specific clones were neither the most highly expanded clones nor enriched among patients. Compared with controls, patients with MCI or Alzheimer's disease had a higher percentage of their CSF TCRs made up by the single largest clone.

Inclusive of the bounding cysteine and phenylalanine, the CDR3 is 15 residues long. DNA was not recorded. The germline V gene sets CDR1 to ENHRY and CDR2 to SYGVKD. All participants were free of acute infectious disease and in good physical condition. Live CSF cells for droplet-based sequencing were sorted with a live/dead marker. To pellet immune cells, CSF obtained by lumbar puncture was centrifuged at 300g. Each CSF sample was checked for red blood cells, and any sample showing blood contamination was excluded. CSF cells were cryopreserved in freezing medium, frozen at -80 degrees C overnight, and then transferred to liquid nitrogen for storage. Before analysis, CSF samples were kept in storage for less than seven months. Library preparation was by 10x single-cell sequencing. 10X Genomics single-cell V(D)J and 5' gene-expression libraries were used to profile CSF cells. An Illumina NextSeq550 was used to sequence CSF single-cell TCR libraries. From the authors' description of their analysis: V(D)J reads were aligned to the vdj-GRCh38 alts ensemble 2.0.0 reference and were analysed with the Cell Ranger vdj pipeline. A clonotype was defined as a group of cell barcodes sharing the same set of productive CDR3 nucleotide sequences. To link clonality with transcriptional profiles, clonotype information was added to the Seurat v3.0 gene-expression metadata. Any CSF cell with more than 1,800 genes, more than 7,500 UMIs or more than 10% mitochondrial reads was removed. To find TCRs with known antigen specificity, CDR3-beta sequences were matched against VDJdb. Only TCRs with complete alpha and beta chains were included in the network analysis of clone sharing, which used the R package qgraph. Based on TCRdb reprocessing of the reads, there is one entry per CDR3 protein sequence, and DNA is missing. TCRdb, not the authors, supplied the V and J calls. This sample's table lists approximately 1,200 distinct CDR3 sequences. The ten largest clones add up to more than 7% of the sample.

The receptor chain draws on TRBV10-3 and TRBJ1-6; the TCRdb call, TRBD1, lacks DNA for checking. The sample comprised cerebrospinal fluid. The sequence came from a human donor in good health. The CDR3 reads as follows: CAISPTRDSVSPLHF.